This TCR beta chain appears in the sequencing data of a study of shared clonotypes between healthy human individuals. The CDR3 contains 14 residues. Losses at the gene ends were 6 bases for V and 0 bases for J; bases not matched to a gene: 4. Germline assignment: CDR1 MDHEN and CDR2 SYDVKM. TCRdb's table, derived via immunoSEQ multiplex PCR, lists solely in-frame clones and lacks some. The repertoire includes more than 2 million clones, 90% to 97% of them detected once, and roughly 0.13% sits in the top ten. On this clone: The same CDR3 also results from other DNA sequences found in this sample.

The sequenced sample was naive CD4+ T cells sorted from blood. The subset here: CD45RA+ positively selected. V usage is TRBV28 and J usage is TRBJ1-2, with 7 bases identical to TRBD1. This clonotype was obtained from a young man in good health. CDR3: CASSQGGSNYGYTF. CDR3 bases: TGTGCCAGCAGCCAAGGGGGCTCTAACTATGGCTACACCTTC.